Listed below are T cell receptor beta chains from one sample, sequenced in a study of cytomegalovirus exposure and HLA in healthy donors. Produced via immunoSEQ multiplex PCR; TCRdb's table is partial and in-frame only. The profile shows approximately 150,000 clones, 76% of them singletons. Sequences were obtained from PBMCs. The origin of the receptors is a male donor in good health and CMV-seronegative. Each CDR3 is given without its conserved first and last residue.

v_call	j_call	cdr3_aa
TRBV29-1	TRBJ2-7	SVGQGLAALYEQY
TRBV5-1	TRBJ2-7	ASSAGTSGGFYEQY
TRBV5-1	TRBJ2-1	ASSLELAGVGDNEQF
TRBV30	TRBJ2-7	AFNRVSNEQY
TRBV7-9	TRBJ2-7	ASSSQGTPYEQY
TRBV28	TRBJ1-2	ASNVDRGGYT
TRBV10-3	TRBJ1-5	AISQDSSNQPQH
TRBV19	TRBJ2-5	ASKRAGTQY
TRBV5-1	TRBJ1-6	ASRKSGQGATSSNSPLH
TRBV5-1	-	ASSTGANEQY
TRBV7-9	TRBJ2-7	ASSLGAEYEQY
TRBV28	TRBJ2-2	ASSQPTTARTGELF
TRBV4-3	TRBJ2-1	ASSQEGTGNEQF
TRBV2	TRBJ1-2	ASSEDTGGSGYT
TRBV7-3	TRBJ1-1	ASSFPGGAGTEAF
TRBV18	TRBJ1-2	ASSPPSREGA
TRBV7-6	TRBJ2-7	ASSLGTGGGSYEQY
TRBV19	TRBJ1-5	ASKWGGDLNQPQH
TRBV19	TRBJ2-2	ASSLTTGRNTGELF
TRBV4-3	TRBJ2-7	ASSQDDPGVYEQY
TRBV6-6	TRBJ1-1	ASSYSPFGGPEAF
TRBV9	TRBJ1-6	ASSVRQADNSPLH
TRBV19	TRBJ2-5	ASSMGLAYQETQY
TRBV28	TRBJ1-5	ASSVRWGYQPQH
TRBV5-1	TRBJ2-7	ASSSGVGAVSYEQY
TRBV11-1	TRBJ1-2	ASSSKGQGYGYT
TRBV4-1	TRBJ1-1	ASSRPTQGQGAAF
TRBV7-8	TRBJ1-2	ASSLAGTGGNGYT
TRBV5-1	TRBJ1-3	ASSLGQGRGNTIY
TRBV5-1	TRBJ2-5	ASSSYPGGVRAQY
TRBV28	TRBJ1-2	ASSLGTGGAWGYT
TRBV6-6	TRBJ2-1	ASSYLYEQF
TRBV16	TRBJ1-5	ASSQGRDRRGNSNQPQH
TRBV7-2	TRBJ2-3	ASSFGGLSTDTQY
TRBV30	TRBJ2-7	AWSPITNRPAYEQY
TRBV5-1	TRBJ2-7	ASSPGGSSYEQY
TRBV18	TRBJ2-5	ASSPRGSGETQY
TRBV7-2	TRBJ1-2	ATSETIYGYT
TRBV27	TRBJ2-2	ASSLRENTGELF
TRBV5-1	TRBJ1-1	ASSYEPHTEAF
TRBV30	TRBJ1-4	AWSFETRGLTTNEKLF
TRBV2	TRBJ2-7	ASSAQTGMDEQY
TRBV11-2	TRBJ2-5	ASSLGNPAVQY
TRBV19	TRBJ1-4	ASSLGQGYEKLF
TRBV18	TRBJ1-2	ASSPGQGSRENGYT
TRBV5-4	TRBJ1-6	ASSAGDRREPLH
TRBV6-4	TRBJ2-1	ASSSDRGVEQF
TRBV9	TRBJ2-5	ASSVGGTKEETQY
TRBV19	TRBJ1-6	ASSTGSPGDSPLH